What follows are 3 T cell receptor beta chains derived from one specimen sequenced in a study of untreated major depressive disorder. The assay was immunoSEQ multiplex PCR, and TCRdb's table has in-frame clones only and misses some. Of fewer than 25,000 clones in the sample, around 85% were seen once. Sequencing was done on a sample of CD4+ T cells from PBMCs. The receptors were gathered from a woman aged 25 to 39 in good health.

The chain uses TRBV7-2 and TRBJ1-2; 9 nucleotides align to TRBD1. The CDR3 has 16 amino acids. V shed 4 bases and J 3 bases; nucleotides not matched to a gene: 9. Germline CDR1 is SGHTA and CDR2 is FQGNSA. CDR3 coding DNA: TGTGCCAGCAGCTCTTGGAGGGGACAGGGTGACTATGGCTACACCTTC. It is translated as CASSSWRGQGDYGYTF.

This chain connects TRBV9 to TRBJ2-1; 11 nucleotides agree with TRBD2. This CDR3 region has 15 residues. The germline V gene has CDR1 SGDLS and CDR2 YYNGEE. The junction had 2 bases not matched to a gene; V was cut back by 2 bases and J by 4 bases. The DNA for the CDR3 is TGTGCCAGCAGCGTGGGACTAGCGGAATACAATGAGCAGTTCTTC. It codes for CASSVGLAEYNEQFF.

The chain employs TRBV18 and TRBJ1-5; TRBD1 matches 7 bases. From germline, CDR1 is KGHSH and CDR2 LQKENI. The CDR3 extends over 13 amino acids. Trimming cost V 6 bases and J 7 bases; bases outside gene matches: 6. CDR3 region: CASSPDRDQPQHF. CDR3 coding DNA: TGTGCCAGCTCGCCTGACAGGGACCAGCCCCAGCATTTT. Supplemented by reference TRBV18 and TRBJ1-5, the full variable domain reads NAGVMQNPRHLVRRRGQEARLRCSPMKGHSHVYWYRQLPEEGLKFMVYLQKENIIDESGMPKERFSAEFPKEGPSILRIQQVVRGDSAAYFCASSPDRDQPQHFGDGTRLSIL.